This TCR beta chain was identified during a study of T cells in Graves' hyperthyroidism and ophthalmopathy. V was cut by 2 bases and J by 7 bases, with 14 bases left in between. Per the germline V gene, CDR1 is MNHEY and CDR2 is SVGAGI. There are 14 residues in the CDR3. Researchers amplified the TCR beta CDR3 regions from RNA transcripts. First-round RT-PCR targeting the TCR CDR3 was performed with the HTBI primer set. TCRdb ran MiXCR on the multiplex PCR reads and lists one entry per CDR3 protein. The sample lists about 740,000 distinct CDR3 sequences; around 15% were seen once. This clonotype came up many times.

The chain is built from TRBV6-5 and TRBJ1-2; D gene uncertain. Material: blood. The receptor was isolated from a woman aged 18 to 35 with Graves' hyperthyroidism. This CDR3 reads CASSYRREKVGYTF. The CDR3 region has the DNA TGTGCCAGCAGTTACCGCCGGGAAAAGGTTGGCTACACCTTC.